These 22 T cell receptor beta chains came from one sample sequenced in a study of vaccination effects on CD4 cells after COVID-19. These receptors have no known antigen. Under the ViraFEST assay, PBMC were stimulated with viral peptide pools so that antigen-specific CD4+ T cells expanded. Sequencing was performed afterwards. Culture proceeded for 10 days, and CD4+ T cells were then isolated. Libraries were prepared by immunoSEQ multiplex PCR; TCRdb keeps only in-frame clonotypes and omits some of them. The sample carries some 59,000 clones, roughly 76% recorded once. The sample consisted of CD4+ T cells from PBMCs cultured with HCoV-229E spike peptides, taken before COVID-19 vaccination. The source of these receptors is a human donor who received a COVID-19 vaccine.

The V and J genes are TRBV4-3 and TRBJ2-1, with 10 bases lining up with TRBD2. The CDR3 has 17 residues. Germline V gives CDR1 LGHNA, CDR2 YSLEER. V trimming: 0 bases; J trimming: 4 bases; junction bases outside the gene matches: 6. The CDR3 spells CASSQDQRTSGYNEQFF. The CDR3 coding sequence is TGCGCCAGCAGCCAAGACCAAAGGACTAGCGGATACAATGAGCAGTTCTTC.

The chain carries TRBV6-1 and TRBJ2-3, with D perhaps given as TRBD1 or TRBD2 (5 bases each). CDR3 length equals 15 residues. V was shortened by 0 bases and J by 4 bases, with 11 bases between the two germline ends. CDR1 and CDR2 (germline): MNHNS, SASEGT. The CDR3 nucleotides read TGTGCCAGCAGTGAAGCGCCGGGGCCCCCAGATACGCAGTATTTT. Translating it yields CASSEAPGPPDTQYF.

V gene TRBV4-1 combines with J gene TRBJ1-4; D not certain. In germline, CDR1 is MGHRA, CDR2 YSYEKL. V was pared by 6 bases and J by 5 bases, with 16 bases between. This CDR3 has 15 residues. CDR3 loop: CASRRTGGKNEKLFF. The CDR3 DNA reads TGCGCCAGCAGAAGGACGGGCGGGAAAAATGAAAAACTGTTTTTT.

This chain uses TRBV18 with TRBJ1-1; tentative D call: TRBD1 (5 bases). The CDR3 spans 13 residues. The ends were cut back, 1 base at V and 7 bases at J, with 10 bases in the middle. Germline V gene sequence: CDR1 KGHSH, CDR2 LQKENI. The CDR3 sequence: CASSPRAGDEAFF. CDR3 nucleotide sequence: TGTGCCAGCTCACCACGGGCGGGGGATGAAGCTTTCTTT.

This chain links TRBV4-3 with TRBJ2-1; TRBD2 might be the D (6 bases). Germline lookup yields CDR1 LGHNA and CDR2 YSLEER. V was cut by 0 bases and J by 0 bases, with 9 bases left in between. The CDR3 has 16 residues. This CDR3 is CASSQEAGLSYNEQFF. The DNA of the CDR3 is TGCGCCAGCAGCCAAGAAGCGGGTCTCTCCTACAATGAGCAGTTCTTC.

The V call is TRBV7-9, the J call TRBJ1-3; tentatively, D is TRBD1 (6 bases). Germline CDR1 reads SEHNR; CDR2 reads FQNEAQ (reference sequence). CDR3 length equals 13 residues. Trimming stripped 5 bases from V and 4 bases from J, with 9 bases between. The CDR3: CASSGGHGNTIYF. The CDR3 coding sequence is TGTGCCAGCAGCGGGGGACACGGAAACACCATATATTTT.

The chain joins TRBV7-3 to TRBJ1-1; a weak D match, TRBD1 (5 bases). Germline lookup yields CDR1 SGHTA and CDR2 FQGTGA. The V gene lost 3 bases and the J gene lost 1 base, with 12 bases spanning the gap. CDR3 length equals 15 residues. CDR3 nucleotides: TGTGCCAGCAGCTTGGGGGGGATTGAGAACACTGAAGCTTTCTTT. Residues: CASSLGGIENTEAFF. The full variable domain, completed using reference TRBV7-3 and TRBJ1-1, is GAGVSQTPSNKVTEKGKYVELRCDPISGHTALYWYRQSLGQGPEFLIYFQGTGAADDSGLPNDRFFAVRPEGSVSTLKIQRTERGDSAVYLCASSLGGIENTEAFFGQGTRLTVV.

This clone showed up just once. This rearrangement joins TRBV19 to TRBJ1-1, with D tentatively TRBD1 (6 bases). CDR1 and CDR2 from the germline V gene are LNHDA and SQIVND (reference sequence). The CDR3 length is 13 residues. V dropped 5 bases and J dropped 8 bases, with 15 bases sitting between them. The chain's CDR3 is CASSLRGVVEAFF. For the CDR3, the DNA is TGTGCCAGTAGTTTAAGGGGGGTAGTGGAAGCTTTCTTT.

This clone was observed once. The genes are TRBV2 and TRBJ1-2; D may be TRBD1 (5 bases). From germline, CDR1 is SNHLY and CDR2 FYNNEI. The V gene lost 4 bases and the J gene lost 2 bases, with 5 bases spanning the gap. The CDR3 consists of 12 residues. The CDR3 region is CASSGDNYGYTF. As DNA, the CDR3 is TGTGCCAGCAGTGGGGACAACTATGGCTACACCTTC.

The rearrangement uses TRBV7-9 and TRBJ2-5; 9 bases are shared with TRBD1. In germline, CDR1 is SEHNR, CDR2 FQNEAQ (reference sequence). Trimming at V came to 0 bases and at J to 3 bases, leaving 2 bases not matched to a gene. The CDR3 sequence is 15 residues long. This CDR3 reads CASSLAWDREETQYF. CDR3 DNA: TGTGCCAGCAGCTTAGCATGGGACAGGGAAGAGACCCAGTACTTC.

This rearrangement joins TRBV4-3 to TRBJ1-4; 12 bases are a match to TRBD1. This CDR3 spans 19 amino acids. From germline, CDR1 is LGHNA and CDR2 YSLEER. V shed 0 bases and J 7 bases; nucleotides not matched to a gene: 12. The CDR3 bases are TGCGCCAGCAGCCAAGACCCGGGACAGGGGGCGGCCGGGAGTGAAAAACTGTTTTTT. This translates into CASSQDPGQGAAGSEKLFF.

V is TRBV6-5 and J is TRBJ2-7; either TRBD1 or TRBD2 may supply D (6 bases each). The CDR3 runs 13 residues. Trimming removed 6 bases from V and 3 bases from J, with 12 bases in between. Per the germline V gene, CDR1 is MNHEY and CDR2 is SVGAGI. The CDR3 here is CASSAGHHYEQYV. The CDR3 coding sequence is TGTGCCAGCAGCGCGGGACACCACTACGAGCAGTACGTC.

This clone was recorded a few times. The chain carries TRBV5-1 and TRBJ1-5; 8 nucleotides align to TRBD1. The junction had 5 bases not matched to a gene; V was cut back by 0 bases and J by 6 bases. The germline V gene has CDR1 SGHRS and CDR2 YFSETQ. This CDR3 is 15 amino acids long. CDR3 sequence (DNA): TGCGCCAGCAGCTTGGGGACAGGGCTTGGTCAGCCCCAGCATTTT. The encoded protein is CASSLGTGLGQPQHF.

The rearrangement joins TRBV6-4 to TRBJ2-2; 11 bases fit TRBD1. V lost 0 bases, J lost 4 bases, and 4 bases stayed unmatched. The CDR3 loop spans 17 amino acids. Germline CDR1 is MRHNA and CDR2 is SNTAGT. CDR3 bases: TGTGCCAGCAGTGACTCGATGGGACAGGGGGGCACCGGGGAGCTGTTTTTT. Translation: CASSDSMGQGGTGELFF.

The CDR3: CASSPGTATNEKLFF. CDR3 sequence (DNA): TGTGCCAGTAGTCCTGGGACGGCAACTAATGAAAAACTGTTTTTT. The V and J genes are TRBV19 and TRBJ1-4; tentatively, D is TRBD1 (5 bases). With 5 bases removed from V and 0 bases from J, the gap between germline ends came to 10 bases. The V gene's germline CDR1 is LNHDA and CDR2 SQIVND (reference sequence). The CDR3 is 15 residues long.

V is TRBV30 and J is TRBJ2-7; tentative D call: TRBD2 (7 bases). V lost 2 bases and J 1 base, leaving 9 bases between the germline ends. This CDR3 is 13 amino acids long. From germline, CDR1 is GTSNPN and CDR2 SVGIG (reference sequence). The DNA of the CDR3 is TGTGCCTGGAGTAAGGGGGGGTCCTACGAGCAGTACGTC. Translating gives CAWSKGGSYEQYV.

V and J are TRBV6-2 or TRBV6-3 and TRBJ1-2; 7 nucleotides agree with TRBD1. CDR1 and CDR2 (germline): MNHEY, SVGEGT. This CDR3 region has 14 residues. V lost 4 bases, J lost 3 bases, and 5 bases stayed unmatched. The DNA for the CDR3 is TGTGCCAGCAGTTTCCTACAGGGGCACTATGGCTACACCTTC. Translating gives CASSFLQGHYGYTF.

V gene TRBV5-5 combines with J gene TRBJ2-1, with D maybe TRBD2 (6 bases). Trimming stripped 4 bases from V and 1 base from J, with 12 bases between. The CDR3 covers 15 residues. Germline-derived CDR1 and CDR2 are SGHKS and YYEKEE (reference sequence). CDR3 in amino acids: CASSKEGESYNEQFF. For the CDR3, the DNA is TGTGCCAGCAGCAAGGAGGGCGAATCCTACAATGAGCAGTTCTTC.

The rearrangement uses TRBV10-3 and TRBJ2-7; tentatively, D is TRBD1 (6 bases). The CDR3 has 13 residues. CDR1 and CDR2 from the germline V gene are ENHRY and SYGVKD. Trimming stripped 3 bases from V and 4 bases from J, with 10 bases between. The DNA of the CDR3 is TGTGCCATCAGTGATAAAACAGGGTACGAGCAGTACGTC. It yields the protein CAISDKTGYEQYV.

The genes are TRBV19 and TRBJ2-1; no reliable D call. V was cut by 4 bases and J by 8 bases, with 12 bases left in between. CDR3 length: 13 amino acids. CDR1 is LNHDA and CDR2 is SQIVND in the germline V gene (reference sequence). Here the CDR3 reads CASSKTTGYEQFF. CDR3 DNA: TGTGCCAGTAGTAAAACTACGGGTTATGAGCAGTTCTTC.

V gene TRBV18 combines with J gene TRBJ2-5; 9 positions agree with TRBD2. Germline lookup yields CDR1 KGHSH and CDR2 LQKENI. The junction had 7 bases not matched to a gene; V was cut back by 3 bases and J by 2 bases. This CDR3 region has 16 residues. This CDR3 reads CASSPSLAGAQETQYF. For the CDR3, the DNA is TGTGCCAGCTCACCGTCGTTAGCGGGGGCACAAGAGACCCAGTACTTC.

This clone was seen more than once but under ten times. This chain joins TRBV21-1 and TRBJ1-5; TRBD1, as called in the table, went unchecked against the DNA. TRBV21-1 corresponds to a pseudogene. The length of the CDR3 is 15 residues. CDR3 bases: TGTGCCAGCAGATCGCGGGACAGGGGTGGACAGCCCCAGCATTTT. Translating it yields CASRSRDRGGQPQHF.